This TCR beta chain was recorded in a study of post-analysis software for immune sequencing data. As for the study in general: Patients with relapsing-remitting, secondary progressive and progressive-relapsing multiple sclerosis courses were all represented.

V was pared by 6 bases and J by 2 bases, with 8 bases of the junction left unmatched. The CDR3 runs 15 residues. Per the germline V gene, CDR1 is MNHEY and CDR2 is SMNVEV (reference sequence). This clonotype was seen a handful of times. No antigen is known for it. Overall study results and limits: Strong co-clustering by F measure linked samples that shared a preparation batch. There were a few TRBV segments more frequent in patients than controls, and TRBV5-6, TRBV5-1 and TRBV20-1 were among them. Compared with controls, patients showed significantly lower normalized Chao1 diversity.

The TCR beta cDNA libraries carried unique molecular identifiers. T cells, roughly 0.9 to 11 million of them, yielded some 540,000 cDNA molecules. In TCRdb, the PCR reads were re-called with MiXCR into one record per CDR3 protein. The repertoire has around 710,000 distinct CDR3 sequences, roughly 50% of them found once; the top ten carry roughly 5.2%. This sequence originates from a girl under 18 with multiple sclerosis. Sequenced material: blood. The genes are TRBV27 and TRBJ2-7; the match to TRBD1 covers 9 bases. CDR3 loop: CASSPRQGGPYEQYF. In DNA, the CDR3 is TGTGCCAGCAGCCCCCGACAGGGGGGTCCCTACGAGCAGTACTTC.